The rows below give T cell receptor beta chains drawn from one sample of a study of regulatory T cells in long-lasting Graves disease. TCRdb re-called the multiplex PCR reads with MiXCR, one entry per CDR3 protein. The sample records around 500,000 distinct CDR3 sequences, 9.5% to 15% being singletons. This sample was shared with a second study, whose subject was T cells in Graves' hyperthyroidism and ophthalmopathy.

Sequences were derived from peripheral blood mononuclear cells (PBMCs), sampled at new diagnosis, from a patient treated with antithyroid drugs. The origin of the receptors is a woman aged 30 to 39 with Graves disease. CDR3s include the opening cysteine and the closing phenylalanine or tryptophan. Fields, in order: D gene, J gene, V gene, clone size, CDR3 protein, CDR3 DNA. D genes are given only for firm matches. Clone sizes are given selectively: once, few, many, or a class where the clone is expanded.

.	TRBJ2-3	TRBV7-9	.	CASSFLTAVDTQYF	TGTGCCAGCAGCTTTCTGACCGCGGTAGATACGCAGTATTTT
.	TRBJ2-3	TRBV11-2	many	CASSPSRPTDTQYF	TGTGCCAGCAGCCCTAGCAGGCCCACAGATACGCAGTATTTT
.	TRBJ1-1	TRBV10-1	.	CASSEQGPGAFF	TGCGCCAGCAGCGAACAGGGCCCTGGAGCTTTCTTT
TRBD1	TRBJ1-2	TRBV11-2	few	CASSPDRGGYGYSF	TGTGCCAGCAGCCCGGACAGGGGAGGCTATGGCTACTCCTTC
.	TRBJ1-6	TRBV19	many	CASRRRGRGVGSPLHF	TGTGCCAGTAGACGAAGAGGCCGGGGTGTAGGATCACCCCTCCACTTT
TRBD2	TRBJ2-3	TRBV4-3	few	CASSHSGRVRTDTQYF	TGCGCCAGCAGCCATAGCGGGAGGGTTAGGACAGATACGCAGTATTTT
.	TRBJ1-5	TRBV19	few	CASSIREGNQPQHF	TGTGCCAGTAGTATCAGGGAGGGCAATCAGCCCCAGCATTTT
TRBD1	TRBJ2-7	TRBV13	.	CASSPGQGAEQYF	TGTGCCAGCAGCCCAGGACAGGGGGCCGAGCAGTACTTC
.	TRBJ2-1	TRBV4-1	many	CASSQVRMGNEQFF	TGCGCCAGCAGCCAAGTCAGGATGGGAAATGAGCAGTTCTTC
.	TRBJ1-1	TRBV18	many	CASSRHRKNTEAFF	TGTGCCAGCTCACGGCACAGGAAGAACACTGAAGCTTTCTTT
TRBD1	TRBJ2-7	TRBV3-1	few	CASSFSRGQGRDEQYF	TGTGCCAGCAGCTTTTCTAGGGGACAGGGCCGGGACGAGCAGTACTTC
.	TRBJ2-5	TRBV20-1	.	CSAYGETQYF	TGCAGTGCTTACGGAGAGACCCAGTACTTC
TRBD2	TRBJ2-1	TRBV10-1	.	CASSGTSGRGRNEQFF	TGCGCCAGCAGTGGGACTAGCGGGAGGGGGAGGAATGAGCAGTTCTTC
.	TRBJ1-1	TRBV6-2/TRBV6-3	many	CASSYITADKKNTEAFF	TGTGCCAGCAGTTACATAACAGCAGACAAGAAGAACACTGAAGCTTTCTTT
TRBD1	TRBJ1-4	TRBV27	.	CATLPRGQGHNEELFF	TGTGCCACCCTCCCTAGGGGACAGGGACATAATGAAGAACTGTTTTTT
TRBD2	TRBJ2-7	TRBV9	.	CASSVGLAGLVYF	TGTGCCAGCAGCGTAGGCCTAGCGGGCTTAGTGTACTTC